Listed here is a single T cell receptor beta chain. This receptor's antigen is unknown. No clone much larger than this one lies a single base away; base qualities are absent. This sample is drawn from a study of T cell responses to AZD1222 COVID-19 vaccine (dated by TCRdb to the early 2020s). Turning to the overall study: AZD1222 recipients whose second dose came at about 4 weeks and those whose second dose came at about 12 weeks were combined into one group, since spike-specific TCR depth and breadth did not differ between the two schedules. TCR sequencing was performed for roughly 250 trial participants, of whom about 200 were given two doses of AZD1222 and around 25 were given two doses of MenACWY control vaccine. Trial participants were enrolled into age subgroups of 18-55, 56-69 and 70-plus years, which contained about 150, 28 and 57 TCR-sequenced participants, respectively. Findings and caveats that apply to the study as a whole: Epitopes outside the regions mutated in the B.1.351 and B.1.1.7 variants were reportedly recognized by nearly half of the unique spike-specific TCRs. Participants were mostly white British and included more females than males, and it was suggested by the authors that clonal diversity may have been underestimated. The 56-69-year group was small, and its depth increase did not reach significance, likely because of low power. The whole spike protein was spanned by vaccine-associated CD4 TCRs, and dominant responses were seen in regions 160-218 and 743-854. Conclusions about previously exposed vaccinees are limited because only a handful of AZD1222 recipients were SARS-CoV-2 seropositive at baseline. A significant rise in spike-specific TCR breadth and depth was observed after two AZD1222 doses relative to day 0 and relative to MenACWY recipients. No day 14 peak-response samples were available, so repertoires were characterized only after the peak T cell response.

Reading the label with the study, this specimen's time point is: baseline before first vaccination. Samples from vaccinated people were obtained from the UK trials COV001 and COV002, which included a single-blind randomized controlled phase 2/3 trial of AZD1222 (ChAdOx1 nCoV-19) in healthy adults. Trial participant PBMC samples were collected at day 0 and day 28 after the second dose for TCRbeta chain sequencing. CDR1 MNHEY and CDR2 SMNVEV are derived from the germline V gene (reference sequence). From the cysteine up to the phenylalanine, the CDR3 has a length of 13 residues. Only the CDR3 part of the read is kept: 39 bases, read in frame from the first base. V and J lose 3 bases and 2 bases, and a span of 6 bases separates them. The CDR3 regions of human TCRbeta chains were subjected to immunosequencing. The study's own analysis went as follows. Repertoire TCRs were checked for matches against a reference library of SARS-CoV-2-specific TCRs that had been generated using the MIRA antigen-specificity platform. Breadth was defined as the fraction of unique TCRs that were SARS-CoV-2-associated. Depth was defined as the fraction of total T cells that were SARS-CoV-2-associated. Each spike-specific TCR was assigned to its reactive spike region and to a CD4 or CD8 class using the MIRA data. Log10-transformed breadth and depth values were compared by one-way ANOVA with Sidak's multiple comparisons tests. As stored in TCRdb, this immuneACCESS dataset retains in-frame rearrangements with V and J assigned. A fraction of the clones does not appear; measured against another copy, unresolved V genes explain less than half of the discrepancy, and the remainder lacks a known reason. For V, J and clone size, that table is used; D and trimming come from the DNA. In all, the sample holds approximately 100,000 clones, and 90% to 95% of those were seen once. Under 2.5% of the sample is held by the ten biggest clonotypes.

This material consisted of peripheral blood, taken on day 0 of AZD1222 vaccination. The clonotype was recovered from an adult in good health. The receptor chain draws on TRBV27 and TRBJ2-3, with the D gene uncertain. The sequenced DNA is TGTGCCAGCAGTTTTCGAGTCACAGATACGCAGTATTTT. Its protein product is CASSFRVTDTQYF.